This passage covers 9 T cell receptor beta chains from one sample sequenced in a study of blood T cell repertoires in COVID-19 (dated by TCRdb to 2020 to 2021). The library relied on the immunoSEQ multiplex PCR assay. Here the immuneACCESS table is served through TCRdb, limited to in-frame sequences with V and J called. Missing clones are a known gap in these copies; in checked studies unresolved V genes cover under half, and the rest lacks a known reason. The sample table lists roughly 280,000 clones, roughly 90% of them with a count of one. The ten largest clonotypes hold 11% of the sample. Sequenced: peripheral blood. Every receptor here comes from a woman under 40 with COVID-19, enrolled during active disease.

V and J are TRBV2 and TRBJ2-4, with D perhaps matching TRBD2 (5 bases). This CDR3 is built from 14 residues. CDR1 and CDR2 (germline): SNHLY, FYNNEI. Trimming pared 7 bases from V and 1 base from J, leaving 11 bases between. The CDR3 DNA follows: TGTGCCAGCATGAAGTGGGAGGCCAAAAACATTCAGTACTTC. It encodes CASMKWEAKNIQYF.

The chain is built from TRBV30 and TRBJ1-2; no reliable D call. Germline V CDR1 and CDR2: GTSNPN, SVGIG (reference sequence). This CDR3 region has 15 residues. V lost 3 bases, J lost 2 bases, and 16 bases lay in between. The CDR3 loop is CAWREVWAPNYGYTF. DNA of the CDR3: TGTGCCTGGAGGGAGGTATGGGCCCCCAACTATGGCTACACCTTC.

J is TRBJ2-3 and V is TRBV30, with TRBD2 as a possible D gene (5 bases). V lost 4 bases and J 8 bases, leaving 7 bases between the germline ends. Germline lookup yields CDR1 GTSNPN and CDR2 SVGIG (reference sequence). The CDR3 sequence is 10 residues long. The CDR3 reads CAWKGGTQYF. The CDR3 nucleotides are TGTGCCTGGAAAGGAGGTACGCAGTATTTT.

V and J are TRBV5-6 and TRBJ1-1; tentative D call: TRBD1 (6 bases). With 2 bases removed from V and 5 bases from J, the gap between germline ends came to 7 bases. The CDR3 covers 12 residues. The germline CDR1 and CDR2 sequences are SGHDT and YYEEEE. CDR3 coding DNA: TGTGCCAGCAGCTTTCAGGGGACTGAAGCTTTCTTT. It codes for CASSFQGTEAFF.

The J gene is TRBJ2-1, the V gene TRBV7-8, with D tentatively TRBD2 (6 bases). Germline assignment: CDR1 SGHVS and CDR2 FQNEAQ. V was shortened by 5 bases and J by 7 bases, with 18 bases between the two germline ends. This CDR3 has 15 residues. The CDR3 sequence: CASSIQWDGGNEQFF. CDR3 coding DNA: TGTGCCAGCAGCATACAGTGGGATGGGGGGAATGAGCAGTTCTTC.

This clone was seen just once. V and J are TRBV7-2 and TRBJ1-1; D unresolved. Germline V CDR1 and CDR2: SGHTA, FQGNSA. The CDR3 extends over 15 amino acids. Trimming took off 2 bases at V and 0 bases at J, with 10 bases between the two ends. The CDR3, as DNA: TGTGCCAGCAGCTTATCCCCGGGAATGAACACTGAAGCTTTCTTT. The encoded protein is CASSLSPGMNTEAFF.

The CDR3 spells CASCSGREGFGELFF. CDR3 nucleotides: TGCGCCAGCTGTAGCGGGAGGGAGGGGTTCGGGGAGCTGTTTTTT. The V and J genes are TRBV10-2 and TRBJ2-2, with 11 bases fitting TRBD2. Germline V gives CDR1 WSHSY, CDR2 SAAADI. The CDR3 spans 15 residues. After removal of 8 bases from V and 7 bases from J, the junction contained 9 bases not matched to a gene.

This sequence joins TRBV29-1 and TRBJ2-1; 9 nucleotides match TRBD2. J was trimmed by 3 bases and V by 7 bases; bases with no gene match: 4. The CDR3 covers 13 residues. Germline loops: CDR1 SQVTM, CDR2 ANQGSEA. CDR3 in DNA: TGCAGCGCCTCGACTAGCGGCTACAATGAGCAGTTCTTC. Amino acids: CSASTSGYNEQFF.

Only one count was recorded for this clone. The gene calls are TRBV5-1 and TRBJ2-1, with 10 bases that match TRBD2. V gave up 4 bases and J gave up 8 bases; unmatched junction bases: 9. Germline V CDR1 and CDR2: SGHRS, YFSETQ. The CDR3 has 15 amino acids. The CDR3 loop is CASSTGSGRAYEQFF. The DNA for the CDR3 is TGCGCCAGCAGCACTGGAAGCGGGAGGGCATATGAGCAGTTCTTC.